These T cell receptor beta chains were read from a single sample in a study of brain T cells in children with intractable seizures. Some clones are missing from TCRdb's copy, which holds only in-frame ones; the method was immunoSEQ multiplex PCR. The table lists 60,000 to 65,000 clones, 95% to 96% of them singletons. Sequenced material: peripheral blood, taken at surgery. These receptors originate from a boy in the first two years of life with focal cortical dysplasia and intractable seizures. Both conserved end residues are part of each CDR3. A D gene is named only where the DNA matches it firmly. Where a row states a size, it is once, few, many or the class of an expanded clone; other rows omit it.

V	J	D	size	CDR3	DNA
TRBV28	TRBJ2-1	.	few	CASSYQSSYNEQFF	TGTGCCAGCAGTTACCAAAGCTCCTACAATGAGCAGTTCTTC
TRBV7-2	TRBJ2-1	.	once	CASSPWGSFAYNEQFF	TGTGCCAGCAGCCCTTGGGGTAGCTTCGCCTACAATGAGCAGTTCTTC
TRBV5-1	TRBJ2-3	.	once	CASVEATSTDTQYF	TGCGCCAGCGTCGAAGCGACTAGCACAGATACGCAGTATTTT
TRBV13	TRBJ1-1	TRBD1	.	CASSLGLTGGTEAFF	TGTGCCAGCAGCTTAGGCCTCACAGGGGGCACTGAAGCTTTCTTT
TRBV6-5	TRBJ2-1	TRBD1	.	CASTSGTGGFEQFF	TGTGCCAGCACCTCCGGGACAGGGGGCTTTGAGCAGTTCTTC
TRBV2	TRBJ2-3	TRBD2	.	CASSDRTSATDTQYF	TGTGCCAGCAGTGATCGGACTAGCGCCACAGATACGCAGTATTTT
TRBV4-1	TRBJ2-7	TRBD2	.	CASSQEAPPGGAYEQYF	TGCGCCAGCAGCCAAGAGGCCCCTCCGGGGGGGGCCTACGAGCAGTACTTC
TRBV4-2	TRBJ2-3	TRBD1	.	CASSQEIRDSLTDTQYF	TGTGCCAGCAGCCAAGAGATCCGGGACAGCCTCACAGATACGCAGTATTTT
TRBV2	TRBJ2-5	.	once	CASSDIRGGETQYF	TGTGCCAGCAGTGACATTAGGGGTGGAGAGACCCAGTACTTC
TRBV24-1	TRBJ2-3	.	.	CATSDTGLEARTDTQYF	TGTGCCACCAGTGATACAGGGTTAGAGGCTCGCACAGATACGCAGTATTTT
TRBV18	TRBJ1-2	TRBD1	.	CASSPRDRASGGYTF	TGTGCCAGCTCACCACGGGACAGGGCGTCCGGTGGCTACACCTTC
TRBV25-1	TRBJ2-1	.	.	CASSIFTGGNEQFF	TGTGCCAGCAGTATATTCACAGGTGGGAATGAGCAGTTCTTC
TRBV7-9	TRBJ1-1	.	.	CALRTVAKNTEAFF	TGTGCCCTAAGGACCGTCGCAAAGAACACTGAAGCTTTCTTT
TRBV10-3	TRBJ2-2	.	.	CAIGGGRTGELFF	TGTGCCATCGGGGGGGGCAGGACCGGGGAGCTGTTTTTT
TRBV24-1	TRBJ2-7	.	.	CATFTDPHDYEQYF	TGTGCCACCTTTACCGACCCTCATGACTACGAGCAGTACTTC
TRBV19	TRBJ1-1	TRBD1	.	CASSIRGGNTEAFF	TGTGCCAGTAGCATCAGGGGGGGGAACACTGAAGCTTTCTTT
TRBV7-9	TRBJ1-2	.	few	CASTRDSGIGYTF	TGTGCCAGCACCAGAGACTCAGGGATCGGCTACACCTTC
TRBV7-8	TRBJ2-2	TRBD1	.	CASSLRQGGTGELFF	TGTGCCAGCAGCTTACGACAGGGCGGCACCGGGGAGCTGTTTTTT
TRBV3-1/TRBV3-2	TRBJ2-3	.	.	CASSQEEGGGRDTQYF	TGTGCCAGCAGCCAAGAAGAGGGGGGAGGAAGGGATACGCAGTATTTT
TRBV6-5	TRBJ2-1	TRBD2	.	CASQTGSGSLREQFF	TGTGCCAGCCAAACAGGTAGCGGGAGCTTAAGGGAGCAGTTCTTC
TRBV7-2	TRBJ2-5	TRBD2	.	CASSWGLAQYF	TGTGCCAGCAGCTGGGGACTAGCCCAGTACTTC
TRBV6-5	TRBJ2-3	.	.	CASSSAGGALYTQYF	TGTGCCAGCAGCTCGGCTGGGGGGGCTCTATATACGCAGTATTTT
TRBV24-1	TRBJ2-3	TRBD2	.	CATSDPPERLAESTDTQYF	TGTGCCACCAGTGATCCCCCCGAACGACTAGCGGAAAGCACAGATACGCAGTATTTT
TRBV4-2	TRBJ2-1	TRBD2	.	CASSQYSGRSYNEQFF	TGTGCCAGCAGCCAGTACAGCGGGAGATCCTACAATGAGCAGTTCTTC
TRBV7-9	TRBJ2-3	TRBD2	.	CASSLTSLEGTQYF	TGTGCCAGCAGCTTGACTAGCCTAGAAGGAACGCAGTATTTT
TRBV10-3	TRBJ2-4	.	.	CAISEKGPQNIQYF	TGTGCCATCAGTGAGAAGGGGCCCCAAAACATTCAGTACTTC
TRBV5-4	TRBJ2-3	TRBD2	.	CASSLTSGGTDTQYF	TGTGCCAGCAGCTTGACTAGCGGGGGCACAGATACGCAGTATTTT
TRBV9	TRBJ1-2	.	.	CASSVMEGYGYTF	TGTGCCAGCAGCGTAATGGAGGGATATGGCTACACCTTC
TRBV7-9	TRBJ2-1	.	once	CASSLDRGYNEQFF	TGTGCCAGCAGCTTAGATCGGGGATACAATGAGCAGTTCTTC
TRBV9	TRBJ1-1	.	.	CASSPPSDHTEAFF	TGTGCCAGCAGCCCGCCTAGCGATCACACTGAAGCTTTCTTT
TRBV29-1	TRBJ2-1	.	.	CSVGRDEQFF	TGCAGCGTTGGCAGGGATGAGCAGTTCTTC
TRBV19	TRBJ1-5	.	.	CAIQPPGRKDSNQPQHF	TGTGCCATCCAACCCCCGGGACGGAAAGATAGCAATCAGCCCCAGCATTTT
TRBV6-5	TRBJ1-2	.	.	CASAGQNYGYTF	TGTGCCAGCGCCGGGCAGAACTATGGCTACACCTTC
TRBV5-6	TRBJ1-1	.	.	CASSFGSLMNTEAFF	TGTGCCAGCAGCTTTGGCAGCCTCATGAACACTGAAGCTTTCTTT
TRBV5-1	TRBJ1-2	TRBD1	.	CASSLVPTGGYGYTF	TGCGCCAGCAGCTTGGTCCCGACAGGGGGCTATGGCTACACCTTC
TRBV7-9	TRBJ2-7	.	.	CASSLVVGGAMSYEQYF	TGTGCCAGCAGCTTAGTCGTCGGCGGGGCGATGTCCTACGAGCAGTACTTC
TRBV27	TRBJ1-5	TRBD1	.	CASSQRGQFSPQHF	TGTGCCAGCAGCCAGAGGGGGCAGTTTAGCCCCCAGCATTTT
TRBV5-1	TRBJ1-4	TRBD1	.	CASSLSRGLTNEKLFF	TGCGCCAGCAGCTTATCCAGGGGGCTCACTAATGAAAAACTGTTTTTT
TRBV19	TRBJ1-5	.	.	CASSRDSNQPQHF	TGTGCCAGTAGTAGGGACAGCAATCAGCCCCAGCATTTT
TRBV10-3	TRBJ2-3	.	once	CAIKLEKDTDTQYF	TGTGCCATCAAACTAGAAAAGGACACAGATACGCAGTATTTT
TRBV9	TRBJ1-6	.	.	CASSPTLSSYNSPLHF	TGTGCCAGCAGCCCAACCCTGAGCTCCTATAATTCACCCCTCCACTTT
TRBV10-3	TRBJ1-2	.	.	CAISVGDYGYTF	TGTGCCATCAGTGTCGGGGACTATGGCTACACCTTC
TRBV4-3	TRBJ2-7	TRBD2	.	CASSQDNSGDTYEQYF	TGCGCCAGCAGCCAAGATAACAGCGGGGATACCTACGAGCAGTACTTC
TRBV5-1	TRBJ2-5	.	.	CASSLVLETQYF	TGCGCCAGCAGCTTGGTCTTAGAGACCCAGTACTTC
TRBV7-6	TRBJ2-2	.	.	CASSSPPQPPGELFF	TGTGCCAGCAGCTCTCCACCTCAGCCTCCCGGGGAGCTGTTTTTT
TRBV24-1	TRBJ2-3	.	.	CATSAGIDTQYF	TGTGCCACCAGTGCAGGGATAGATACGCAGTATTTT
TRBV19	TRBJ2-2	.	once	CASSTGQGGTGELFF	TGTGCCAGTAGTACCGGACAGGGAGGGACCGGGGAGCTGTTTTTT
TRBV7-3	TRBJ2-3	.	.	CASSPQHSTDTQYF	TGTGCCAGCAGCCCCCAGCATTCCACAGATACGCAGTATTTT
TRBV6-6	TRBJ1-2	.	.	CASSYGEGPYTF	TGTGCCAGCAGTTATGGCGAGGGACCCTACACCTTC
TRBV2	TRBJ2-7	.	.	CASSPAWEQYF	TGTGCCAGCAGTCCAGCTTGGGAGCAGTACTTC
TRBV7-7	TRBJ2-1	TRBD2	.	CASSPTGGAYNEQFF	TGTGCCAGCAGCCCAACGGGGGGGGCCTACAATGAGCAGTTCTTC
TRBV7-8	TRBJ2-1	.	.	CASSNIRGYNEQFF	TGTGCCAGCAGCAACATAAGGGGATACAATGAGCAGTTCTTC
TRBV4-2	TRBJ2-4	.	.	CAGWSKNIQYF	TGTGCCGGGTGGTCCAAAAACATTCAGTACTTC